Listed here is a single T cell receptor beta chain. Antigen: not known. These data are taken from a study of a mutant IDH1 vaccine in newly diagnosed glioma. Turning to the study itself: Beginning 4-6 weeks after radiotherapy alone, or with temozolomide cycles, vaccination took place. Notes on the study in general: Changes in top peripheral clonotypes did not appear linked to pseudoprogression.

The time point here: week 23, last vaccination. A single vaccine dose contained 300 ug of mutant IDH1 20-mer peptide, and topical imiquimod was used with it. This CDR3 spans 15 amino acids. Germline V CDR1 and CDR2: SNHLY, FYNNEI. V shed 3 bases, J shed 5 bases, and the junction held 9 bases outside the gene matches. The method was immunoSEQ multiplex PCR; TCRdb's version includes in-frame clones alone and lacks a portion of them. In the table there are roughly 29,000 clones, around 80% of which are singletons. Specimen: PBMCs, collected from a glioma patient whose treatment included an IDH1 peptide vaccine. The clonotype was recovered from a young woman with glioma. V gene TRBV2 combines with J gene TRBJ2-5; 7 nucleotides match TRBD1. The CDR3 is CASSEFHRGAETQYF. CDR3 DNA sequence: TGTGCCAGCAGTGAGTTTCACAGGGGAGCGGAGACCCAGTACTTC.